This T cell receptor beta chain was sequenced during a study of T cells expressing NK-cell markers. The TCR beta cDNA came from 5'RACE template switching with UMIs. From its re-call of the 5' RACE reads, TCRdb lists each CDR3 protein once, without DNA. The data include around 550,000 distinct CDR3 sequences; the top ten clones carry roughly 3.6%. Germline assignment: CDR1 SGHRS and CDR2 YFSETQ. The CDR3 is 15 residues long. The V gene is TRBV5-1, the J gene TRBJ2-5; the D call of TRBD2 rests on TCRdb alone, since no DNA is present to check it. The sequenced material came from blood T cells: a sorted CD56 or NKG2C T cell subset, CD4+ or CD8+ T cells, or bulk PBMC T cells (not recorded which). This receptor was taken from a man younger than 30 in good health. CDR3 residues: CASSLGGSRGETQYF. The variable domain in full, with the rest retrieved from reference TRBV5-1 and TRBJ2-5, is KAGVTQTPRYLIKTRGQQVTLSCSPISGHRSVSWYQQTPGQGLQFLFEYFSETQRNKGNFPGRFSGRQFSNSRSEMNVSTLELGDSALYLCASSLGGSRGETQYFGPGTRLLVL.